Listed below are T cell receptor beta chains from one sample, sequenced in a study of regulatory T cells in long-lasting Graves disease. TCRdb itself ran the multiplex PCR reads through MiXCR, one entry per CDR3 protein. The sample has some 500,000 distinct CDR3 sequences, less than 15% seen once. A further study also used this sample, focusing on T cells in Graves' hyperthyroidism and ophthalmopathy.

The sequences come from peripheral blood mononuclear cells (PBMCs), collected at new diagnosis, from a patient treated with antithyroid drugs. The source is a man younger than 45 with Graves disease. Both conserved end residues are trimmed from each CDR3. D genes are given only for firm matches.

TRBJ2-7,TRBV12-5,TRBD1,ASGSGTGVSYEQY
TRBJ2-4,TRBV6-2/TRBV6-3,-,ASSYVGNIQY
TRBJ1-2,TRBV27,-,ASSLAGKGTNYGYT
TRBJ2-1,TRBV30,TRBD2,AWKSRLASGRDEQF
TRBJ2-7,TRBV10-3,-,AITEEEGAYEQY
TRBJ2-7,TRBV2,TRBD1,ASLSGTGAPYEQY
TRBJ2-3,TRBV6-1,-,ASIRLRDTYFTDTQY
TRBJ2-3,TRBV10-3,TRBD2,AIRGSAAASGRAYSTDTQY
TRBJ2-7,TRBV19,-,ASSISGRYEQY
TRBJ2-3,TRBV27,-,ASSLADSGDTQY
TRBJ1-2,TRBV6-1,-,ASSPPGHIYGYT
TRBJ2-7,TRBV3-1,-,ASSTEKYEQY
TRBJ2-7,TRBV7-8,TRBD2,ASRITSGAYEQY
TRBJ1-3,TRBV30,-,AAERWGSFSGNTIY
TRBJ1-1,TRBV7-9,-,ASSLALQGNTEAF
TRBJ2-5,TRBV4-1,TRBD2,ASSQVFGRAQETQY
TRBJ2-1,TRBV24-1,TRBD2,ATSDLRTAAGGGEQF
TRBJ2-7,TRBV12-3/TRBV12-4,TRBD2,ASHKAGTSAYEQY
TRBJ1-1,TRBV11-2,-,ASSLDYRVSEAF
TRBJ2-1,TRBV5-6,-,ASSLSGHGQF
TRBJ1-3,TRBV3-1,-,ASSQDGGRGNTIY
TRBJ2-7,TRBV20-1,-,SARSSPYEQY
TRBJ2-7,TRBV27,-,ASSLYMNYEQY
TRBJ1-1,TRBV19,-,ASSIDLGGGAF
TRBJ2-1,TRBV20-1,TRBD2,SARPGTSGNNEQF
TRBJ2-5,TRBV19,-,AMYKGGKGETQY
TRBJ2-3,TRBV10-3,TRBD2,AIRPRLADTDTQY
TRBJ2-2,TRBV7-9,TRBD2,ATPTLAGGVRVTGELF
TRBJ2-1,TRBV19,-,ASTPVGLAYNEQF
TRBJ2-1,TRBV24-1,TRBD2,ATSDTGTSGSYEQF
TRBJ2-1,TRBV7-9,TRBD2,ASSPGVDGTSGIIWNEQF
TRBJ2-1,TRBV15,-,ATRIGSLREQF
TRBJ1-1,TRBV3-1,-,ASSQSGGGETEAF